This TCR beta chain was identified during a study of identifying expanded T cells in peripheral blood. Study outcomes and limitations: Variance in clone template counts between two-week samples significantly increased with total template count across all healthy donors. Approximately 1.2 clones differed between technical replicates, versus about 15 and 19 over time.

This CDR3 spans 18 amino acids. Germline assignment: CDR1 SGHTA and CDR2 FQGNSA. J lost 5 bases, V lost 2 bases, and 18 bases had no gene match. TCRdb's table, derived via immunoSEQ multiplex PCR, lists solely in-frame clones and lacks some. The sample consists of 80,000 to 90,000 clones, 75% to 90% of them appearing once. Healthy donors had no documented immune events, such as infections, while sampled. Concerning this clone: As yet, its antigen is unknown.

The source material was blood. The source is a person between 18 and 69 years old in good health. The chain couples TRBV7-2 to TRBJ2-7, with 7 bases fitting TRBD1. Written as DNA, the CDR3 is TGTGCCAGCAGCTTACAACCCGCCGGGACAGTGCGTGTAAACGAGCAGTACTTC. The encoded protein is CASSLQPAGTVRVNEQYF. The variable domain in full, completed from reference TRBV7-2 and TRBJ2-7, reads GAGVSQSPSNKVTEKGKDVELRCDPISGHTALYWYRQSLGQGLEFLIYFQGNSAPDKSGLPSDRFSAERTGGSVSTLTIQRTQQEDSAVYLCASSLQPAGTVRVNEQYFGPGTRLTVT.